This TCR beta chain was observed in a study of T cell repertoires in cytomegalovirus infection. Study-level background: Signatures in public TCR beta sequences pointed to both CMV infection and matching HLA type.

As regards this clonotype: Its antigen is unidentified.

The CDR3 sequence is 16 residues long. In germline, CDR1 is SGHDN, CDR2 FVKESK. V was shortened by 5 bases and J by 8 bases, with 24 bases between the two germline ends. One entry per CDR3 protein results from TCRdb running MiXCR on the reads. This sample carries about 150,000 distinct CDR3 sequences, roughly a quarter of them seen once, and the ten largest clones take around 9.9%. Study findings and constraints: CMV carriers with the relevant HLA were identified by cumulative public TCR beta family frequency. Clonotypes of TCR beta that were HLA-C-restricted and CMV-specific dominated the ex vivo response.

The rearrangement uses TRBV14 and TRBJ1-1, with D possibly TRBD1 on 6 matching bases. This clonotype was obtained from a human donor in good health (CMV status not recorded). Some clones in this sample may be carry-over from other donors' samples. Sequenced sample: PBMCs. The CDR3 nucleotides are TGTGCCAGCAGCTCCATCCTCAGGGGCCGGGCGGGGGAAGCTTTCTTT. Amino acids: CASSSILRGRAGEAFF.